The 26 T cell receptor beta chains presented below share a single source sample, sequenced in a study of T cell changes during pregnancy in multiple sclerosis. Produced via immunoSEQ multiplex PCR; TCRdb's table is partial and in-frame only. The data show some 60,000 clones, about 93% seen once. The sample consisted of peripheral blood, taken in the third trimester of pregnancy. The receptors were sampled from a female donor in good health, enrolled as a control in a pregnancy study.

This clone was detected only once. The genes are TRBV11-2 and TRBJ2-2; D perhaps matches TRBD2 (6 bases). V shed 2 bases and J shed 3 bases, with 13 bases lying between them. The CDR3 is 16 residues long. Germline CDR1 and CDR2: SGHAT and FQNNGV. The CDR3 protein is CASSLNGGWDTGELFF. The CDR3 DNA is TGTGCCAGCAGCTTAAACGGAGGGTGGGACACCGGGGAGCTGTTTTTT.

The chain is built from TRBV28 and TRBJ1-1; D possibly corresponds to TRBD1 (6 bases). The V end was cut by 5 bases, the J end by 0 bases, with 13 bases between. The germline V gene has CDR1 MDHEN and CDR2 SYDVKM. There are 15 residues in the CDR3. As DNA, the CDR3 is TGTGCCAGCAGTCTTACAGGGATCTTGAACACTGAAGCTTTCTTT. Its protein is CASSLTGILNTEAFF. Together with reference TRBV28 and TRBJ1-1, the CDR3 gives the full variable domain: DVKVTQSSRYLVKRTGEKVFLECVQDMDHENMFWYRQDPGLGLRLIYFSYDVKMKEKGDIPEGYSVSREKKERFSLILESASTNQTSMYLCASSLTGILNTEAFFGQGTRLTVV.

This rearrangement joins TRBV2 to TRBJ2-6; D might be TRBD1 (6 bases). Germline lookup yields CDR1 SNHLY and CDR2 FYNNEI. The CDR3 runs to 17 residues. V was clipped by 0 bases and J by 0 bases, with 9 bases between them. The CDR3 sequence: CASSEAGHYSGANVLTF. The DNA for the CDR3 is TGTGCCAGCAGTGAAGCGGGACATTACTCTGGGGCCAACGTCCTGACTTTC.

The chain recombines TRBV4-2 with TRBJ2-5, with TRBD2 matching over 11 bases. The V gene end was trimmed by 0 bases and the J gene end by 3 bases; junction bases not matched to a gene: 6. The CDR3 runs 17 residues. Germline V lookup: CDR1 LGHNA, CDR2 YNFKEQ. CDR3 residues: CASSQDIIAGGEETQYF. The CDR3 bases are TGTGCCAGCAGCCAAGACATTATAGCGGGGGGGGAAGAGACCCAGTACTTC.

The chain uses TRBV30 and TRBJ1-1; D remains ambiguous. Germline-derived CDR1 and CDR2 are GTSNPN and SVGIG (reference sequence). With 8 bases removed from V and 11 bases from J, the gap between germline ends came to 21 bases. The CDR3 is 12 residues long. The CDR3 sequence is CAGVPGGLKAFF. CDR3 nucleotides: TGTGCCGGGGTTCCAGGAGGTTTGAAGGCTTTCTTT.

The chain's CDR3 is CASRRTSGSYNEQFF. Here the CDR3 DNA reads TGTGCCAGCAGGCGGACTAGCGGGTCATACAATGAGCAGTTCTTC. This chain uses TRBV6-1 with TRBJ2-1; 11 bases map to TRBD2. The CDR3 totals 15 residues. Germline assignment: CDR1 MNHNS and CDR2 SASEGT. V shed 6 bases and J 4 bases; nucleotides not matched to a gene: 5.

This chain connects TRBV18 to TRBJ2-7; 9 positions match TRBD1. Germline V gene data show CDR1 as KGHSH and CDR2 as LQKENI. V was clipped by 6 bases and J by 2 bases; unmatched bases: 8. The CDR3 sequence is 15 residues long. CDR3 sequence: CASSPGQGRTYEQYF. In nucleotides, the CDR3 is TGTGCCAGCTCTCCCGGACAGGGGAGAACCTACGAGCAGTACTTC.

The chain links TRBV5-1 to TRBJ2-3; 10 bases are shared with TRBD2. The germline gives CDR1 SGHRS, CDR2 YFSETQ. V lost 0 bases, J lost 5 bases, and 0 bases stayed unmatched. The CDR3 totals 14 residues. The CDR3 sequence is CASSLGLAGDTQYF. For the CDR3, the DNA is TGCGCCAGCAGCTTGGGACTAGCGGGAGATACGCAGTATTTT.

The chain couples TRBV27 to TRBJ1-2; TRBD1 matches at 8 bases. Germline V CDR1 and CDR2: MNHEY, SMNVEV (reference sequence). The CDR3 runs to 14 residues. V gave up 6 bases and J gave up 2 bases; unmatched junction bases: 5. DNA of the CDR3: TGTGCCAGCAGCGTGGACAGGGCGAACTATGGCTACACCTTC. Protein product: CASSVDRANYGYTF.

This clone is termed large. The gene calls are TRBV5-4 and TRBJ2-2, with TRBD2 identical over 7 bases. Germline CDR1 and CDR2: SGHNT and YYREEE (reference sequence). The V segment lost 4 bases and the J segment 5 bases; nucleotides outside the gene matches: 8. The CDR3 extends over 15 amino acids. The DNA of the CDR3 is TGTGCCAGCAGCCCGGAGGGCGGGAGAACCGGGGAGCTGTTTTTT. Its translation: CASSPEGGRTGELFF.

The gene calls are TRBV7-9 and TRBJ1-2; D ambiguous. V lost 0 bases to trimming and J lost 8 bases, with 10 bases between them. The length of the CDR3 is 13 residues. Germline loops: CDR1 SEHNR, CDR2 FQNEAQ (reference sequence). CDR3 sequence reads: CASSLAPAKGYTF. CDR3 nucleotides: TGTGCCAGCAGCTTAGCTCCAGCGAAAGGCTACACCTTC.

This chain uses TRBV10-2 with TRBJ2-5, with a weak D call TRBD1 (6 bases). This CDR3 has 14 amino acids. Germline V CDR1 and CDR2: WSHSY, SAAADI. V lost 2 bases and J 9 bases, leaving 16 bases between the germline ends. This chain's CDR3 is CASSERSSQGPQYF. The CDR3 region has the DNA TGCGCCAGCAGTGAGCGTAGCTCACAGGGACCCCAGTACTTC.

Worth noting for this clone: The junction and the germline gene differ at one end; a read error may be behind it. The chain couples TRBV5-4 to TRBJ2-1, with 7 bases that match TRBD2. Germline-derived CDR1 and CDR2 are SGHNT and YYREEE (reference sequence). The CDR3 runs 14 residues. The CDR3: CASSRASGDNEQFF. DNA for the CDR3: TGTGCCAGCAGCCGGGCTAGCGGAGACAATGAACAGTTCTTC.

V usage is TRBV28 and J usage is TRBJ2-3; D possibly corresponds to TRBD1 (5 bases). CDR1 MDHEN and CDR2 SYDVKM come from the germline V gene. The CDR3 length is 13 residues. V lost 6 bases, J lost 6 bases, and 13 bases lay in between. The CDR3 nucleotides read TGTGCCAGCAGCCCCTTGGGGCGGGATACGCAGTATTTT. It yields the protein CASSPLGRDTQYF.

This rearrangement joins TRBV7-2 to TRBJ2-2; D is perhaps TRBD1 (5 bases). Germline V gives CDR1 SGHTA, CDR2 FQGNSA. This CDR3 spans 15 amino acids. The V end was cut by 1 base, the J end by 4 bases, with 10 bases between. In nucleotides, the CDR3 is TGTGCCAGCAGCTTAGAGCCCAGGGTCACCGGGGAGCTGTTTTTT. It is translated as CASSLEPRVTGELFF.

Here the CDR3 reads CASMEGTGGSEKLFF. The CDR3 DNA is TGTGCCAGCATGGAGGGGACAGGGGGGAGTGAAAAACTGTTTTTT. J is TRBJ1-4 and V is TRBV2; 11 nucleotides align to TRBD1. This CDR3 comprises 15 residues. V lost 7 bases and J lost 7; bases outside the gene matches: 8. Germline CDR1 and CDR2: SNHLY and FYNNEI.

The rearrangement joins TRBV7-9 to TRBJ1-1, with D maybe TRBD1 (5 bases). V lost 5 bases to trimming and J lost 4 bases, with 17 bases between them. CDR3 length: 15 amino acids. Germline values: CDR1 SEHNR, CDR2 FQNEAQ (reference sequence). DNA for the CDR3: TGTGCCAGCAGCCTCCCGGATCGGGGGAGCACTGAAGCTTTCTTT. Translation: CASSLPDRGSTEAFF.

The chain recombines TRBV7-2 with TRBJ1-1; no clear D. The CDR3 is 13 residues long. The germline V and J ends were trimmed by 6 bases and 0 bases, with 8 bases remaining between them. Germline values: CDR1 SGHTA, CDR2 FQGNSA. CDR3 in amino acids: CASSTRLNTEAFF. DNA for the CDR3: TGTGCCAGCAGTACAAGATTGAACACTGAAGCTTTCTTT.

V usage is TRBV6-1 and J usage is TRBJ1-6; 9 positions match TRBD1. The CDR3 contains 15 residues. Germline V CDR1 and CDR2: MNHNS, SASEGT. V lost 2 bases and J lost 7; bases outside the gene matches: 3. This CDR3 reads CASSEFGTGNSPLHF. In nucleotides, the CDR3 is TGTGCCAGCAGTGAATTTGGGACAGGGAATTCACCCCTCCACTTT.

This chain uses TRBV7-9 with TRBJ2-7; 9 bases align to TRBD2. The CDR3 length is 15 residues. The germline CDR1 and CDR2 sequences are SEHNR and FQNEAQ (reference sequence). The ends lost 5 bases at V and 0 bases at J; junction bases unmatched: 5. The DNA for the CDR3 is TGTGCCAGCAGCATAAGCGGGGGGCCCTCCTACGAGCAGTACTTC. Translated: CASSISGGPSYEQYF.

The J gene is TRBJ2-3, the V gene TRBV5-1; 10 bases match TRBD2. Germline CDR1 reads SGHRS; CDR2 reads YFSETQ. The CDR3 is 17 amino acids. The V segment lost 0 bases and the J segment 0 bases; nucleotides outside the gene matches: 4. CDR3 nucleotide sequence: TGCGCCAGCAGCTTGGGGCTAGCGGGAGCTAGCACAGATACGCAGTATTTT. Protein: CASSLGLAGASTDTQYF.

V is TRBV19 and J is TRBJ2-2; TRBD2 might be the D (5 bases). This CDR3 is 15 amino acids long. V shed 7 bases and J shed 0 bases, with 12 bases lying between them. Germline V lookup: CDR1 LNHDA, CDR2 SQIVND (reference sequence). CDR3 residues: CASTEHGTNTGELFF. The CDR3 DNA reads as TGTGCCAGTACTGAGCACGGGACGAACACCGGGGAGCTGTTTTTT.

The chain combines TRBV10-2 with TRBJ2-1; TRBD2 agrees at 7 bases. Germline CDR1 is WSHSY and CDR2 is SAAADI. This CDR3 comprises 14 residues. The V gene end was trimmed by 9 bases and the J gene end by 2 bases; junction bases not matched to a gene: 7. This CDR3 is CASWGGRTYNEQFF. Written as DNA, the CDR3 is TGCGCCAGTTGGGGGGGGAGAACCTACAATGAGCAGTTCTTC.

This chain uses TRBV5-4 with TRBJ1-4; 8 positions agree with TRBD1. CDR1 SGHNT and CDR2 YYREEE come from the germline V gene (reference sequence). With 3 bases clipped from V and 6 bases from J, the junction kept 10 bases outside the gene matches. The CDR3 length is 16 residues. The CDR3 DNA sequence: TGTGCCAGCAGCTATGGACAGGGCCCTGTGGATGAAAAACTGTTTTTT. Encoded protein: CASSYGQGPVDEKLFF. Looking up the rest from reference TRBV5-4 and TRBJ1-4 gives the full variable domain: ETGVTQSPTHLIKTRGQQVTLRCSSQSGHNTVSWYQQALGQGPQFIFQYYREEENGRGNFPPRFSGLQFPNYSSELNVNALELDDSALYLCASSYGQGPVDEKLFFGSGTQLSVL.

The V and J genes are TRBV6-5 and TRBJ2-3; 7 nucleotides align to TRBD1. J was trimmed by 1 base and V by 4 bases; bases with no gene match: 8. CDR3 size: 16 residues. CDR1 is MNHEY and CDR2 is SVGAGI in the germline V gene. CDR3 sequence (DNA): TGTGCCAGCAGTTCGACCGACAGGGAAGGCACAGATACGCAGTATTTT. Its translation is CASSSTDREGTDTQYF.

CDR3 sequence: CATSRENVRGYEQFF. DNA of the CDR3: TGTGCCACCAGCAGAGAAAACGTACGAGGGTATGAGCAGTTCTTC. The chain recombines TRBV15 with TRBJ2-1, with a weak D call TRBD2 (5 bases). V was pared by 0 bases and J by 8 bases, with 14 bases between. Germline CDR1 LNHNV, CDR2 YYDKDF (reference sequence). This CDR3 comprises 15 residues. The full variable domain, its missing parts supplied by reference TRBV15 and TRBJ2-1, is DAMVIQNPRYQVTQFGKPVTLSCSQTLNHNVMYWYQQKSSQAPKLLFHYYDKDFNNEADTPDNFQSRRPNTSFCFLDIRSPGLGDTAMYLCATSRENVRGYEQFFGPGTRLTVL.